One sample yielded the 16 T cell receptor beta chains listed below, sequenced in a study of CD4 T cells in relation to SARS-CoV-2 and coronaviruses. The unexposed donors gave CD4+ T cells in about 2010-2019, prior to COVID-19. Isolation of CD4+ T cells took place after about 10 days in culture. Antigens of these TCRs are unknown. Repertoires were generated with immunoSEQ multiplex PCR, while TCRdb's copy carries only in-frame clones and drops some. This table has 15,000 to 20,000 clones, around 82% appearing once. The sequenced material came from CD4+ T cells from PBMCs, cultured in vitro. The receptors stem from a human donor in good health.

The CDR3: CASSLVRGLGTEAFF. The CDR3, as DNA: TGTGCCAGCAGCTTAGTTAGAGGGCTCGGCACTGAAGCTTTCTTT. This chain uses TRBV7-2 with TRBJ1-1; the D is unclear. The CDR3 is 15 amino acids. V shed 1 base and J shed 4 bases, with 13 bases lying between them. From germline, CDR1 is SGHTA and CDR2 FQGNSA.

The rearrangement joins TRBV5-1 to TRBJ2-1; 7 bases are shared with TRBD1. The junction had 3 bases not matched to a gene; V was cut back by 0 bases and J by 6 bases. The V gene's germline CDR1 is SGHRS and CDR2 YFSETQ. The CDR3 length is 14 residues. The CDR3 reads CASSLARDSNEQFF. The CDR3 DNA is TGCGCCAGCAGCTTGGCCCGGGACAGCAATGAGCAGTTCTTC.

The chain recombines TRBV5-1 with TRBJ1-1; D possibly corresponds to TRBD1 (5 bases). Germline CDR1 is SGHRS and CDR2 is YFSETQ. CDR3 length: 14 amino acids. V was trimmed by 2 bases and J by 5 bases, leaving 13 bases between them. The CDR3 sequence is CASSFGARGTEAFF. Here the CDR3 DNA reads TGCGCCAGCAGCTTCGGGGCGCGAGGAACTGAAGCTTTCTTT.

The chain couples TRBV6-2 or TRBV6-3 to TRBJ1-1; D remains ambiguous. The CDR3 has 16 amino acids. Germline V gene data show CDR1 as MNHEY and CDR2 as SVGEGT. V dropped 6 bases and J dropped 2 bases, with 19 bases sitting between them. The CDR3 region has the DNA TGTGCCAGCAGCTTTCTTAGAGGACGGATTAACACTGAAGCTTTCTTT. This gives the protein CASSFLRGRINTEAFF.

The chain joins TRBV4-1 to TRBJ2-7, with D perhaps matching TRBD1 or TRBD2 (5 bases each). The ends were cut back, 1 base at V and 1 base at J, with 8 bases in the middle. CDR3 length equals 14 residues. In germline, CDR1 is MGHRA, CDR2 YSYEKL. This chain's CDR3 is CASSQGGASYEQYF. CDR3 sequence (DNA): TGCGCCAGCAGCCAAGGAGGGGCATCCTACGAGCAGTACTTC.

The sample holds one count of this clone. This CDR3 is CASSLLGRRQGNTGELFF. The CDR3 DNA sequence: TGCGCCAGCAGCTTGCTGGGTCGCCGGCAGGGAAACACCGGGGAGCTGTTTTTT. The gene calls are TRBV5-1 and TRBJ2-2; D is perhaps TRBD1 (5 bases). Per germline, CDR1 SGHRS and CDR2 YFSETQ. The CDR3 spans 18 residues. V dropped 1 base and J dropped 2 bases, with 18 bases sitting between them.

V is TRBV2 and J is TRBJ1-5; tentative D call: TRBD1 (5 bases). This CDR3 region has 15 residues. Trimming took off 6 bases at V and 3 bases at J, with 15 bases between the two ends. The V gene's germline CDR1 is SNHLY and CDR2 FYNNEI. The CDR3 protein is CASSSQGRINQPQHF. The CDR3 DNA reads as TGTGCCAGCAGCTCCCAGGGACGGATCAATCAGCCCCAGCATTTT.

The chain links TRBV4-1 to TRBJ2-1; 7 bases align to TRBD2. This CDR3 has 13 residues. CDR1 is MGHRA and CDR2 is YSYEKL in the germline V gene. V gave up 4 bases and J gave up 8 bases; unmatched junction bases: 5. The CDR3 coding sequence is TGCGCCAGCAGCCGCGGGAGACCGGATGAGCAGTTCTTC. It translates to CASSRGRPDEQFF.

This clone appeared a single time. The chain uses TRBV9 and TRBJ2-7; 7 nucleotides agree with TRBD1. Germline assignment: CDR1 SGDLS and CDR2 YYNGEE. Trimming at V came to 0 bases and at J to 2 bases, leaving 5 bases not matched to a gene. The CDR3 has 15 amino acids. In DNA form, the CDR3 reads TGTGCCAGCAGCGTAGCGGAAGGGGGCCCCTACGAGCAGTACTTC. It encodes CASSVAEGGPYEQYF.

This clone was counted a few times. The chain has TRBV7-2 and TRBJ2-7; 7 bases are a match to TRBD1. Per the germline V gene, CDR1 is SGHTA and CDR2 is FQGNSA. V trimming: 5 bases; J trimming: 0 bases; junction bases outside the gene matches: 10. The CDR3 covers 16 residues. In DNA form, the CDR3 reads TGTGCCAGCAGCCCCAGGGGGACACATAGCTCCTACGAGCAGTACTTC. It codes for CASSPRGTHSSYEQYF.

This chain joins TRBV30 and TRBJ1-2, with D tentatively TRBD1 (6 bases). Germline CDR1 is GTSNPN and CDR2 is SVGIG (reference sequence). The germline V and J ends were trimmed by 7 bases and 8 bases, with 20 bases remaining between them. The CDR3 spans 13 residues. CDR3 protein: CAFEQGGGEGYTF. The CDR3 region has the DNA TGTGCCTTCGAACAGGGAGGAGGCGAAGGCTACACCTTC.

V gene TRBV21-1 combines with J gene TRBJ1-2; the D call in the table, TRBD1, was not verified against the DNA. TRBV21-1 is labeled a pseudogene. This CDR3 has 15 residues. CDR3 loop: CASSDLSGVNYGYTF. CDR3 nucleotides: TGTGCCAGCAGCGACCTGTCAGGGGTAAACTATGGCTACACCTTC.

CDR3 residues: CASSLGPSTDTQYF. As DNA, the CDR3 is TGCGCCAGCAGCTTGGGCCCCTCCACAGATACGCAGTATTTT. The chain links TRBV5-1 to TRBJ2-3; D not certain. The length of the CDR3 is 14 residues. From germline, CDR1 is SGHRS and CDR2 YFSETQ. Between the trimmed V and J ends, which lost 0 bases and 2 bases, there was a span of 7 bases.

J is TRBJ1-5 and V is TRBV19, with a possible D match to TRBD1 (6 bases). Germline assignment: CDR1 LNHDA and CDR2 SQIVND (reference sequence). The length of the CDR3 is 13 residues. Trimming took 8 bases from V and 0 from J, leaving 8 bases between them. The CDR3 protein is CASRGASNQPQHF. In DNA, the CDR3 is TGTGCCAGTCGGGGGGCTAGCAATCAGCCCCAGCATTTT.

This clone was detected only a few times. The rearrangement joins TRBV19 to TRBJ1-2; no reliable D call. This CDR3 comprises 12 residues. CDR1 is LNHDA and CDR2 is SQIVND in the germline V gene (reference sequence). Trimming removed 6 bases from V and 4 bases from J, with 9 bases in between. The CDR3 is CASREQAYGYTF. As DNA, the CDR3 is TGTGCCAGTAGGGAACAAGCCTATGGCTACACCTTC.

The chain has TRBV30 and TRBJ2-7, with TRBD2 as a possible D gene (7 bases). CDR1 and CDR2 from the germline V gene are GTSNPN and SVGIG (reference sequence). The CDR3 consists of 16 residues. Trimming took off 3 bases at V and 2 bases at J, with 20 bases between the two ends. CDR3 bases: TGTGCCTGGAGGGAAGGGGGGGTTACCAGGACCTACGAGCAGTACTTC. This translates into CAWREGGVTRTYEQYF.